This T cell receptor beta chain was identified in a study of blood T cells in healthy people across ages. Points from the study as a whole: More naive CD4+ cells and higher diversity marked long-lived donors relative to aged donors. Estimates based on one million T cells were treated as lower bounds.

PCR was performed a second time for 7 to 11 cycles using a sample-barcoded 5' primer and a J-beta primer mix. TCRdb re-derived calls from the 5' RACE reads in MiXCR, one entry per CDR3 protein. The repertoire includes more than 650,000 distinct CDR3 sequences, about 55% of them detected once, and approximately 40% sits in the top ten. This CDR3 region has 15 residues. The germline V gene has CDR1 LGHNT and CDR2 FRNRAP. Trimming removed 1 base from V and 14 bases from J, with 22 bases in between. Investigators took 8 to 10 milliliters of peripheral blood from every donor. There were at least 5 micrograms of total RNA extracted from every sample. Of note for this clonotype: What it binds is not known.

This receptor was identified in a man older than 75 in good health. The chain links TRBV12-5 to TRBJ2-3, with D perhaps TRBD2 (5 bases). The sequenced sample consisted of blood. CDR3: CASGLGPTLAGDAYF. The CDR3 nucleotides are TGTGCTAGTGGTTTGGGACCGACTCTAGCCGGAGACGCGTATTTT.